This T cell receptor beta chain was documented in a study of shared clonotypes between healthy human individuals (dated by TCRdb to 2020 to 2021). As for the study more broadly: The cohort included a few men and a couple of women between 18 and 49 years of age. Per donor, leukapheresis produced somewhere between about 0.94 and 9 billion PBMCs. To estimate repertoire size and how much clonotypes are shared between individuals, the study performed deep sequencing of blood TCR repertoires from a handful of healthy adults. For each donor, CD4 naive and CD4 memory were each run on three plates, CD8 naive on two plates, and CD8 memory on one plate. To increase sequencing depth and limit assay-specific biases, different laboratories used diverse techniques to prepare libraries and sequence TCR repertoires.

On the study overall, not on this receptor specifically: Because the study included a small number of donors, the genetic and exposure-history diversity represented was limited. Pairwise subsampling indicated that sequencing depth was expected to affect the degree of clonotype sharing among donors. Rarefaction of sorted-subset datasets indicated incomplete sequencing despite the large sequencing depth. Sampling was restricted to blood, and TCR repertoires in tissue are likely to differ from TCR repertoires in blood. Estimated clonotype richness was generally larger for naive than for memory subsets. When a handful of donors were compared, the shared fraction of clonotypes was about 5.5% for naive CD4, approximately 3.5% for naive CD8, 2% to 2.5% for memory CD4, and under 0.5% for memory CD8. Compared with non-shared clonotypes, clonotypes shared by all four sorted-subset donors had higher generation probabilities.

The CDR3 starts with the cysteine, ends with the phenylalanine, and has 16 residues. Here the CDR3 DNA is all that survives: 48 bases in frame from base 1. Trimming costs V 4 bases and J 6 bases, and their ends lie 20 bases apart. The germline V gene (reference sequence) provides CDR1 LNHDA and CDR2 SQIVND. As to this clone: The clone's antigen remains unknown. Within one base of it there is no much larger clone, and no base qualities were kept.

Healthy HIV-negative adults with no recently reported acute infections or vaccinations were included as donors. Only Caucasian adults living in Nashville, Tennessee, USA were represented among the donors. CD4+ T cells were enriched through magnetic negative selection, after which naive cells were positively selected on CD45RA and the remaining negative fraction served as the memory subset. Blood was collected by leukapheresis, and PBMCs were isolated by Ficoll-Histopaque density gradient centrifugation and then cryopreserved in liquid nitrogen vapor phase. Purity and quantity of every magnetically sorted T cell population were checked by analytical flow cytometry. From each sorted fraction, genomic DNA was isolated and quantified by UV absorbance on a Nanodrop 2000c. Using the deep immunoSEQ assay, multiplex PCR amplified TCR CDR3 regions from genomic DNA. Extracted genomic DNA from each cell subset was distributed evenly across all wells of several immunoSEQ 96-well plates, and each plate was treated as a replicate. For sorted subsets, roughly 190 ng of genomic DNA, equivalent to 25,000 to 35,000 T cell genomes, went into each replicate PCR. Purified libraries were quantified with a Qubit 3.0 fluorometer, sized on a Bioanalyzer 2100, and re-quantified with the KAPA Library Quantification kit. Every immunoSEQ 96-well plate was sequenced on a dedicated single-read 150-cycle Illumina NextSeq 550 flow cell. In the original analysis: The immunoSEQ output contained only junctional sequences without quality scores, so filtering could not match that applied to full-length reads. To assign V/J genes and CDR3, sequences were annotated against IMGT germline references using PyIR, a Python wrapper for IgBLAST v1.9. Reads were removed for weak V/J assignments (E-value above 1e-6), missing CDR3, stop codons, out-of-frame junctions, or ambiguous translated residues. V3J clonotypes were defined by identical inferred V gene, J gene, and CDR3 amino acid sequence. The percentage overlap between two repertoires was calculated by dividing the number of shared unique clonotypes by the size of the smaller repertoire. Repertoire richness was assessed with RTK rarefaction, the Chao1 estimator, and Recon v2.1 estimates of unobserved clonotypes. Generation probabilities for all TCRbeta clonotypes obtained by the gDNA method from a handful of donors were computed using OLGA. TCRdb mirrors the immuneACCESS table, restricted to in-frame sequences. Some clones are absent from its copies; in checked studies, under half trace to an unresolved V gene, and the reason for the others is unknown. V and J calls plus clone size are reproduced from that table; the DNA served to infer D and trimming. The sample records 600,000 to 700,000 clones, 55% to 85% of which are singletons. In total, the top ten clones hold about 1.8% of the sample.

The chain is encoded by TRBV19 joined to TRBJ2-3, with the identity of the D gene unclear. This sequence originates from a woman aged 25 to 39 in good health. Sequencing was performed on memory CD4+ T cells sorted from blood. The cell subset or site label, as the study defines it: CD45RA-negative fraction. Read as DNA, the sequence is TGTGCCAGTAGTACCTTAATAAGGAGATATCAGGATACGCAGTATTTT. Its translation reads: CASSTLIRRYQDTQYF.